The clone carrying this T cell receptor beta chain turned up a few times. Recruited during active infection, patients (from Seattle) were subsequently followed longitudinally. The data derive from a study of blood T cell repertoires in COVID-19. Across the study: Researchers got acute and convalescent COVID-19 samples from the United States, Italy and Spain. Nucleic acid was either cDNA or gDNA, and it came from T cells, B-cell-depleted T cells, or PBMCs.

Germline values: CDR1 MDHEN, CDR2 SYDVKM. CDR3 length equals 15 residues. V shed 5 bases and J 4 bases; nucleotides not matched to a gene: 6. The protocol was immunoSEQ multiplex PCR, while the TCRdb copy is restricted to in-frame clones and leaves out a portion. The table records roughly 110,000 clones, around 78% of them present only once. This TCR derives from an elderly man with COVID-19, enrolled during active disease. This chain uses TRBV28 with TRBJ1-3; 9 bases fit TRBD1. The sequenced sample was peripheral blood. CDR3 loop: CASSADRGSGNTIYF. The CDR3 region has the DNA TGTGCCAGCAGTGCGGACAGGGGTTCGGGAAACACCATATATTTT. Based on the CDR3 plus reference TRBV28 and TRBJ1-3, the full variable domain is DVKVTQSSRYLVKRTGEKVFLECVQDMDHENMFWYRQDPGLGLRLIYFSYDVKMKEKGDIPEGYSVSREKKERFSLILESASTNQTSMYLCASSADRGSGNTIYFGEGSWLTVV.